The present TCR beta chain was sequenced within a study of T cells in Graves' hyperthyroidism and ophthalmopathy. Across the whole study: Staff took peripheral blood when the initial diagnosis was made, before any treatment began.

The J segment lost 4 bases and the V segment lost 3 bases, leaving 11 bases of the junction unmatched. Germline values: CDR1 LGHNA, CDR2 YSLEER. The CDR3 extends over 16 amino acids. To note about this clonotype: Antigen unknown.

Amplification yielded TCR beta CDR3 regions, with RNA transcripts as the source. A first-round RT-PCR of the TCR CDR3 used the HTBI primer set. From the multiplex PCR reads, TCRdb called clonotypes with MiXCR, one entry per CDR3 protein. The table lists around 270,000 distinct CDR3 sequences, around 20% of them singletons. Criteria for exclusion of patients were uncontrolled infection, other autoimmune disease, pregnancy or lactation. The authors took PBMCs from roughly 9.7 ml fresh peripheral blood. Study-wide points: The blood repertoire included most of the expanded thyroid clonotypes above 0.001.

The chain employs TRBV4-3 and TRBJ2-7; 8 bases are shared with TRBD2. Sequenced sample: blood. The sequence was collected from a man aged 45-60 years with Graves' ophthalmopathy. The CDR3 protein is CASSQGPGTSSYEQYF. The DNA for the CDR3 is TGCGCCAGCAGCCAGGGGCCCGGGACTAGTTCTTACGAGCAGTACTTC.